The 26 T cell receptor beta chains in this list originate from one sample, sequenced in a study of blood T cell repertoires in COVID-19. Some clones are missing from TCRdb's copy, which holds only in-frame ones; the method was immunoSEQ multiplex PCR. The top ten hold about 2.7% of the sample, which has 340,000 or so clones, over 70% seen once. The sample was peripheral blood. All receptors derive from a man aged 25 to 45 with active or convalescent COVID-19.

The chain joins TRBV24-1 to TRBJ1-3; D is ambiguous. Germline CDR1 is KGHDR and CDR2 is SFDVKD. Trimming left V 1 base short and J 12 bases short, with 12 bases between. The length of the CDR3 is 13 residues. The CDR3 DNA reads TGTGCCACCAGTGATTTAGGAGGAACGGGCATATATTTT. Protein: CATSDLGGTGIYF.

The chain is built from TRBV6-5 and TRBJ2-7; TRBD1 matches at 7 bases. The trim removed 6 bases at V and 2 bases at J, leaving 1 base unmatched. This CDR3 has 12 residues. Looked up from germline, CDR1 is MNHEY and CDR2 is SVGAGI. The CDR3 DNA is TGTGCCAGCAGCGGACAGGCCTACGAGCAGTACTTC. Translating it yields CASSGQAYEQYF.

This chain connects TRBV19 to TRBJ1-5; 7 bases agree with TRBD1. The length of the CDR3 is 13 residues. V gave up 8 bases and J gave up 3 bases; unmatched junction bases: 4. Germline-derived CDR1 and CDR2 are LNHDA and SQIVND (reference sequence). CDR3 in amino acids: CASRGQVNQPQHF. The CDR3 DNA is TGTGCCAGTCGTGGACAGGTCAATCAGCCCCAGCATTTT.

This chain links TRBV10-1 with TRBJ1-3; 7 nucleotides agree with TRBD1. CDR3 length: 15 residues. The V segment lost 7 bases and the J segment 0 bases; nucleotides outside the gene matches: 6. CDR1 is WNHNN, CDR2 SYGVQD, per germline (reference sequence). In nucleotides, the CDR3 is TGCGCCAGCACCCAGGGACAGATCTCTGGAAACACCATATATTTT. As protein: CASTQGQISGNTIYF.

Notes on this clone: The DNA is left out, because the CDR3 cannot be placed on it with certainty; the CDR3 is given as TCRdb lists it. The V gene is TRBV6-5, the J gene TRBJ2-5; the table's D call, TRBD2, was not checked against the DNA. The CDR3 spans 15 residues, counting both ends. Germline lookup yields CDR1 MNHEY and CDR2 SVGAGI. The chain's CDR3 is CASILGGPWEETQYF.

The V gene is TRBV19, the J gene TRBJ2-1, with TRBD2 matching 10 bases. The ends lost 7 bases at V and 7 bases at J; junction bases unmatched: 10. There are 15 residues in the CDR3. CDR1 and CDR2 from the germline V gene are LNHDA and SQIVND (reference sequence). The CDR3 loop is CASTQLAGTENEQFF. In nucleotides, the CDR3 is TGTGCCAGTACCCAACTAGCGGGAACTGAGAATGAGCAGTTCTTC.

CDR3 coding DNA: TGCGCCAGCAGCTTGGTTACTAGCGGGGGCCCCCCGAGCACAGATACGCAGTATTTT. Amino acid sequence: CASSLVTSGGPPSTDTQYF. This chain uses TRBV5-1 with TRBJ2-3; TRBD2 agrees at 11 bases. The CDR3 loop spans 19 amino acids. Germline lookup yields CDR1 SGHRS and CDR2 YFSETQ. V lost 0 bases to trimming and J lost 0 bases; unmatched junction nucleotides: 9.

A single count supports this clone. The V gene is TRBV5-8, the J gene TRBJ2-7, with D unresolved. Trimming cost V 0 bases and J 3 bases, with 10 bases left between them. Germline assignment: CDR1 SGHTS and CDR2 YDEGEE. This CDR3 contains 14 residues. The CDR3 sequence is CASSLGRFNYEQYF. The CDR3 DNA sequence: TGTGCCAGCAGCTTGGGGCGGTTCAACTACGAGCAGTACTTC.

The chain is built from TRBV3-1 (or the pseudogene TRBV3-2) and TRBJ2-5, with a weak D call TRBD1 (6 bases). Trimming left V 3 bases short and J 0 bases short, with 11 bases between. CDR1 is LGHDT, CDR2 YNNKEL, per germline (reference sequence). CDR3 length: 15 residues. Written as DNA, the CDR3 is TGTGCCAGCAGCCACAGGGGACCCCACCAAGAGACCCAGTACTTC. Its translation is CASSHRGPHQETQYF.

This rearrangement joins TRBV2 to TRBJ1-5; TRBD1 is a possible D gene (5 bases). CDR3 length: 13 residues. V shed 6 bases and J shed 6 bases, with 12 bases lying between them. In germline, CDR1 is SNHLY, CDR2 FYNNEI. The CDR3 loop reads CASRAGGVQPQHF. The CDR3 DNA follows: TGTGCCAGCAGGGCGGGAGGGGTTCAGCCCCAGCATTTT.

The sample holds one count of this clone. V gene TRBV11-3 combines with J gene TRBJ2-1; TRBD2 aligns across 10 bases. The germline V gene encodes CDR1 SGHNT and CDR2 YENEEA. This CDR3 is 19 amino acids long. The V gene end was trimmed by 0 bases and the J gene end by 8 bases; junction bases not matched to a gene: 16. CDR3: CASSLELQGSLAGVDEQFF. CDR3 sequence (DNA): TGTGCCAGCAGCTTAGAACTACAGGGGAGCCTAGCGGGAGTAGATGAGCAGTTCTTC.

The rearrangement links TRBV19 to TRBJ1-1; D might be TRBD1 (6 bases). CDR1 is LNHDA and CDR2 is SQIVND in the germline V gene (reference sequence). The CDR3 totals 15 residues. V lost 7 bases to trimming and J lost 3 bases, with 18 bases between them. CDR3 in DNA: TGTGCCAGTATTCCGACAGGTAATTGGTACACTGAAGCTTTCTTT. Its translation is CASIPTGNWYTEAFF. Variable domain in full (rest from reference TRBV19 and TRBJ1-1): DGGITQSPKYLFRKEGQNVTLSCEQNLNHDAMYWYRQDPGQGLRLIYYSQIVNDFQKGDIAEGYSVSREKKESFPLTVTSAQKNPTAFYLCASIPTGNWYTEAFFGQGTRLTVV.

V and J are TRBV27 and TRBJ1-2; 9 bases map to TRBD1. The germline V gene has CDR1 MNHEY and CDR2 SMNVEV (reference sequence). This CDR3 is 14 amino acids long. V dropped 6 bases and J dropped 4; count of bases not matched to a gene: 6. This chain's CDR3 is CASRQGADGYGYTF. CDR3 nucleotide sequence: TGTGCCAGCAGACAGGGGGCAGATGGCTATGGCTACACCTTC.

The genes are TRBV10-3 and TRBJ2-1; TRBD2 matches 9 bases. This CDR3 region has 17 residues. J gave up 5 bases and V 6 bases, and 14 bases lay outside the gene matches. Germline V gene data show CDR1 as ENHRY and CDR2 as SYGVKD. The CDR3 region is CAISSTSGRPIDNEQFF. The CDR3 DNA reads TGTGCCATCAGCTCGACTAGCGGTCGCCCCATTGACAATGAGCAGTTCTTC.

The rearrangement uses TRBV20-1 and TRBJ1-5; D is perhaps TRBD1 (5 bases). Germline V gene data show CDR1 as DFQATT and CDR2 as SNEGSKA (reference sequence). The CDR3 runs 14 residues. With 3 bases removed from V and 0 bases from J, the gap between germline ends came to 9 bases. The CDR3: CSASKGNSNQPQHF. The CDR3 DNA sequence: TGCAGTGCTAGTAAGGGGAATAGCAATCAGCCCCAGCATTTT.

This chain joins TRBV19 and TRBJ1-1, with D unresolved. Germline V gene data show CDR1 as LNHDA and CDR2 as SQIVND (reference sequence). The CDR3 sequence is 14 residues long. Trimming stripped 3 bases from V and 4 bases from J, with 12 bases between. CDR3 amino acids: CASSIGLIGTEAFF. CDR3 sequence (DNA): TGTGCCAGTAGTATTGGACTCATAGGCACTGAAGCTTTCTTT.

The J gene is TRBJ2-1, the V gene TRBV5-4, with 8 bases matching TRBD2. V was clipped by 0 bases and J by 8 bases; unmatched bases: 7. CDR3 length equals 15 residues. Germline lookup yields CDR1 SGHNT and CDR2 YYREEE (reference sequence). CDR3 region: CASSLESGGWDEQFF. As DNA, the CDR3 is TGTGCCAGCAGCTTGGAAAGCGGGGGCTGGGATGAGCAGTTCTTC.

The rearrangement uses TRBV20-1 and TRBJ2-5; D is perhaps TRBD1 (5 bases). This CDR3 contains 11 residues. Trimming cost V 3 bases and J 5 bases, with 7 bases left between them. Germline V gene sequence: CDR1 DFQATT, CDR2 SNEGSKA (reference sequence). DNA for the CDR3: TGCAGTGCTAGGAAGGGGGAGACCCAGTACTTC. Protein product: CSARKGETQYF.

CDR3 protein: CASSQGTGEYQPQHF. The CDR3 region has the DNA TGCGCCAGCAGCCAAGGGACAGGGGAATATCAGCCCCAGCATTTT. The chain couples TRBV4-3 to TRBJ1-5; 9 bases fit TRBD1. V shed 1 base and J 5 bases; nucleotides not matched to a gene: 3. The CDR3 contains 15 residues. Germline V gives CDR1 LGHNA, CDR2 YSLEER.

The CDR3 is CATSARTSGSNEQFF. The DNA for the CDR3 is TGTGCCACCAGCGCCCGGACTAGCGGGAGCAATGAGCAGTTCTTC. The V gene is TRBV15, the J gene TRBJ2-1, with 13 nucleotides matching TRBD2. CDR1 is LNHNV, CDR2 YYDKDF, per germline (reference sequence). V dropped 5 bases and J dropped 6; count of bases not matched to a gene: 4. The CDR3 spans 15 residues.

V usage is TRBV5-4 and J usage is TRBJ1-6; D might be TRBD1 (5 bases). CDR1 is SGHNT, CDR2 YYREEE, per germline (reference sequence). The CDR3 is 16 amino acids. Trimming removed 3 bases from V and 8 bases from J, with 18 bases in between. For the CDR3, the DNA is TGTGCCAGCAGCTGGGGGGATACCGGGGGATATTCACCCCTCCACTTT. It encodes CASSWGDTGGYSPLHF.

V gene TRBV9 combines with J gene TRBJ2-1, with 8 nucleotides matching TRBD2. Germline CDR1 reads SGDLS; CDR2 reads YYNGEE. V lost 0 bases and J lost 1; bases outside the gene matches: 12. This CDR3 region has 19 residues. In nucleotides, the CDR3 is TGTGCCAGCAGCGTAGGTGGGGGGCAGCTAGCGGGTTCCTACAATGAGCAGTTCTTC. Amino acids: CASSVGGGQLAGSYNEQFF.

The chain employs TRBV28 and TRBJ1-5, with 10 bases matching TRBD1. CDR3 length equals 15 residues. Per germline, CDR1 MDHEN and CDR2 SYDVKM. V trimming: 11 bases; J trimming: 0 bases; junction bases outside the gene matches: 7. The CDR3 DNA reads TGTGCCGGGGGGACAGGGGTTTCTAGCAATCAGCCCCAGCATTTT. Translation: CAGGTGVSSNQPQHF.

This CDR3 reads CASRAPGLGEQYF. The CDR3 DNA follows: TGTGCCAGCAGGGCCCCGGGACTGGGCGAGCAGTACTTC. V gene TRBV28 combines with J gene TRBJ2-7; possibly TRBD2 for D (6 bases). This CDR3 is 13 amino acids long. Trimming shortened V by 6 bases and J by 6 bases, and 15 bases separated the two germline ends. Germline V gene lookup returns CDR1 MDHEN and CDR2 SYDVKM. Drawing the rest from reference TRBV28 and TRBJ2-7, the complete variable domain is DVKVTQSSRYLVKRTGEKVFLECVQDMDHENMFWYRQDPGLGLRLIYFSYDVKMKEKGDIPEGYSVSREKKERFSLILESASTNQTSMYLCASRAPGLGEQYFGPGTRLTVT.

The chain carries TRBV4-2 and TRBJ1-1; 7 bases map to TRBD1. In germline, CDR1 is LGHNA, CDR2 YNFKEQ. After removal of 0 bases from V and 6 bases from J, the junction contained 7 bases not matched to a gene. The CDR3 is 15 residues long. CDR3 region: CASSQERQGTSEAFF. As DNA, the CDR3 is TGTGCCAGCAGCCAAGAAAGACAGGGTACCTCTGAAGCTTTCTTT.

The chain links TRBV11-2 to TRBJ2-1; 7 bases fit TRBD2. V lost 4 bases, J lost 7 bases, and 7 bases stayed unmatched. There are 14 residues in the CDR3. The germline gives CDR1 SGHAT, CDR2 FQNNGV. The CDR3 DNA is TGTGCCAGCAGCTCTATTGGGGGAGGGAATGAGCAGTTCTTC. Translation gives CASSSIGGGNEQFF.